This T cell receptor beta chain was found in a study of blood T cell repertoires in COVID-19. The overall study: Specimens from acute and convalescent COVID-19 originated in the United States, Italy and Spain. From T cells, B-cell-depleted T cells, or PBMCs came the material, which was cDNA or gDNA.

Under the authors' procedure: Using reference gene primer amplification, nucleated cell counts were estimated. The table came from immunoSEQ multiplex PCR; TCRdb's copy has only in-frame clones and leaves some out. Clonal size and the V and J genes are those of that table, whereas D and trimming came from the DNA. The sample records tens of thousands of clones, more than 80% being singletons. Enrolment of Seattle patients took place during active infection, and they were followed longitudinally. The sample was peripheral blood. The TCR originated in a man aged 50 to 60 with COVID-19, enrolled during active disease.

CDR3 bases: TGTGCCAGCAGCTCAGGACTAGCGGGAATATACGAGCAGTACTTC. Its protein is CASSSGLAGIYEQYF. The V call is TRBV13, the J call TRBJ2-7; TRBD2 matches at 12 bases. The CDR3 is made up of 15 amino acids. CDR1 is PRHDT and CDR2 is FYEKMQ in the germline V gene (reference sequence). After removal of 4 bases from V and 4 bases from J, the junction contained 5 bases not matched to a gene.